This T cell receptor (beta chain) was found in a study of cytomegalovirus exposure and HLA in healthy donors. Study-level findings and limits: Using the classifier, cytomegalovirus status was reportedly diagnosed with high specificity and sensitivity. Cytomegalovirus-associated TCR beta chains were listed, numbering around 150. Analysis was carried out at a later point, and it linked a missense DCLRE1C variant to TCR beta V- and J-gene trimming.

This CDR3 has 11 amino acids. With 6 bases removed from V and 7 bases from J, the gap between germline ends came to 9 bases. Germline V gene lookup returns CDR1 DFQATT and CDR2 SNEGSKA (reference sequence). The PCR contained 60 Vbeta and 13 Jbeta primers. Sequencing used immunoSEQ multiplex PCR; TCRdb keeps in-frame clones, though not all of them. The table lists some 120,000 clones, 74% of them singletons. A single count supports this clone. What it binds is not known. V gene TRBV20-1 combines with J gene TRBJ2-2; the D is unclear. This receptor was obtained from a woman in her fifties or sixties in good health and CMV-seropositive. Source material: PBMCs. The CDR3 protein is CSADIGGELFF. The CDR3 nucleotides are TGCAGTGCCGACATTGGCGGGGAGCTGTTTTTT.